Sequencing of this T cell receptor beta chain was carried out in a study of T cell repertoires in cytomegalovirus infection. Across the whole study: CMV infection plus the matching HLA type was flagged by public TCR beta signatures. General study points: Across the ex vivo response, the dominant clonotypes were HLA-C-restricted CMV-specific TCR beta clonotypes.

The CDR3 consists of 14 residues. V shed 7 bases, J shed 7 bases, and the junction held 8 bases outside the gene matches. Germline V gives CDR1 LGHDT, CDR2 YNNKEL (reference sequence). TCRdb recomputed calls from the reads with MiXCR, one row per CDR3 protein. Among roughly 90,000 distinct CDR3 sequences listed, 20% to 30% were seen once. Concerning this clonotype itself: Its antigen is unidentified.

This receptor was taken from a human donor in good health (CMV status not recorded). Some clones in this sample may be carry-over from other donors' samples. The source material was CD8+ T cells from cultured PBMCs, sampled from culture after CMV antigen stimulation. The chain is built from TRBV3-1 and TRBJ2-1, with 9 bases lining up with TRBD2. The CDR3 spells CASTHLAGENEQFF. The CDR3 coding sequence is TGTGCCAGCACTCACTTAGCGGGAGAGAATGAGCAGTTCTTC.